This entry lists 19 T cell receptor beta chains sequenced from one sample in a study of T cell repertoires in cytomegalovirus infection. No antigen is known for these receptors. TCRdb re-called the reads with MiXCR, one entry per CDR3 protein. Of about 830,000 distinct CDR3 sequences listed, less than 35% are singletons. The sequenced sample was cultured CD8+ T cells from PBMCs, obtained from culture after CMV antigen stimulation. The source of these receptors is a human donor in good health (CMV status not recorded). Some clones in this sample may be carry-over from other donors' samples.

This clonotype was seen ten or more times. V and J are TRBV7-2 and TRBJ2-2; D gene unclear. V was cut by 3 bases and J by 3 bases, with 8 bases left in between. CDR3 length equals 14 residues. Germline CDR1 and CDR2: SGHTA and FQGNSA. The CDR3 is CASSLDHYTGELFF. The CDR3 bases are TGTGCCAGCAGCTTGGACCACTACACCGGGGAGCTGTTTTTT.

The DNA of the CDR3 is TGTGCCAGCAGTTACTCGATTAGGGGGTCCGGGGAGACCCAGTACTTC. Its protein is CASSYSIRGSGETQYF. The V and J genes are TRBV6-2 or TRBV6-3 and TRBJ2-5; possibly TRBD1 for D (6 bases). Trimming took off 0 bases at V and 5 bases at J, with 16 bases between the two ends. The germline V gene encodes CDR1 MNHEY and CDR2 SVGEGT. CDR3 length: 16 amino acids.

As DNA, the CDR3 is TGCGCCAGCAGCCAGGACGGGGAGTGGACTGAAGCTTTCTTT. Encoded protein: CASSQDGEWTEAFF. This chain connects TRBV4-1 to TRBJ1-1; D gene unclear. CDR3 length: 14 residues. Trimming cost V 3 bases and J 5 bases, with 13 bases left between them. From germline, CDR1 is MGHRA and CDR2 YSYEKL.

The CDR3 sequence is CASKRPGQTQYF. The CDR3 nucleotides read TGTGCCAGCAAACGCCCGGGACAGACGCAGTATTTT. This chain links TRBV27 with TRBJ2-3; 7 bases are a match to TRBD1. The CDR3 contains 12 residues. V was clipped by 7 bases and J by 9 bases; unmatched bases: 7. Germline V CDR1 and CDR2: MNHEY, SMNVEV (reference sequence).

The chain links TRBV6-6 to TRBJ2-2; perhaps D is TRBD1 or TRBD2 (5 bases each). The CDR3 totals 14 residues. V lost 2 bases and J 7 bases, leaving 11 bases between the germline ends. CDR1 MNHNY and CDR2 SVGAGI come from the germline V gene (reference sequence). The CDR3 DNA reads TGTGCCAGCAGTTACGAGGGGCGCGGCGGGGAGCTGTTTTTT. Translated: CASSYEGRGGELFF.

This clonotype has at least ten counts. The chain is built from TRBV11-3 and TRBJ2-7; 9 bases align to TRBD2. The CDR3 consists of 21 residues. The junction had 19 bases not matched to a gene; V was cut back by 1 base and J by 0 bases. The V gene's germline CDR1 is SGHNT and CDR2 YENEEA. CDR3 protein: CASSLAQGSGGTYFSSYEQYV. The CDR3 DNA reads TGTGCCAGCAGCTTAGCCCAGGGCAGCGGGGGGACCTATTTTAGCTCCTACGAGCAGTACGTC.

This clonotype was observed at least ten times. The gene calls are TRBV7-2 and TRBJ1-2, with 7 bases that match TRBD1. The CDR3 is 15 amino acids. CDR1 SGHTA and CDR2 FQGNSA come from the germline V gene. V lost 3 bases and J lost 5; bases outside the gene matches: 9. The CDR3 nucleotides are TGTGCCAGCAGCTTGGGGTCCGGGACAGCTTATGGCTACACCTTC. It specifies CASSLGSGTAYGYTF.

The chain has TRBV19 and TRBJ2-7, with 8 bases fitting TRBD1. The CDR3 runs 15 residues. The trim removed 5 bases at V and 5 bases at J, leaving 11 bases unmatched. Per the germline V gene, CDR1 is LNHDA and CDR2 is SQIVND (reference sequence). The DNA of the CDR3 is TGTGCCAGTAGTCGGGGCGGACAGGGTCAACACGAGCAGTACTTC. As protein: CASSRGGQGQHEQYF.

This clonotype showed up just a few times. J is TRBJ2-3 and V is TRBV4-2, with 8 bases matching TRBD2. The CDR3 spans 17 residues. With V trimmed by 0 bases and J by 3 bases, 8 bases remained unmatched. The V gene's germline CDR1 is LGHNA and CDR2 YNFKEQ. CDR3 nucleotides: TGTGCCAGCAGCCAAGATCTTACGGGGGGGCTGACAGATACGCAGTATTTT. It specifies CASSQDLTGGLTDTQYF.

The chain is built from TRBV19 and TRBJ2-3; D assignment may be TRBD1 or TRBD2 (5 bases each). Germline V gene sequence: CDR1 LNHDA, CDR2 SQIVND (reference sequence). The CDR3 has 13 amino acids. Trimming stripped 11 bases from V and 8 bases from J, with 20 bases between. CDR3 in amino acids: CAAWDPTGGTQYF. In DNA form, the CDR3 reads TGTGCCGCTTGGGACCCCACAGGAGGTACGCAGTATTTT.

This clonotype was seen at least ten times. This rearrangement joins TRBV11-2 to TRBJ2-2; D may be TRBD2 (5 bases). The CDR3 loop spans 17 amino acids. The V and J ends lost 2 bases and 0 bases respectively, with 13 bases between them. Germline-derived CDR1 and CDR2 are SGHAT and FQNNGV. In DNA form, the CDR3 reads TGTGCCAGCAGCTTATTCCTTCGGAGGCCGAACACCGGGGAGCTGTTTTTT. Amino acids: CASSLFLRRPNTGELFF.

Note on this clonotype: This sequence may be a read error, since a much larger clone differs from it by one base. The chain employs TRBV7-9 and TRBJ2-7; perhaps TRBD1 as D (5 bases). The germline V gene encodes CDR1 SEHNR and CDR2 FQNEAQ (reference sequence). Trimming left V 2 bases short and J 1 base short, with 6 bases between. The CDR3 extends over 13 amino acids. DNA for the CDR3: TGTGCCAGCAGCTTAAAGGGGTCCTACGAGCAGTACGTC. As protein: CASSLKGSYEQYV.

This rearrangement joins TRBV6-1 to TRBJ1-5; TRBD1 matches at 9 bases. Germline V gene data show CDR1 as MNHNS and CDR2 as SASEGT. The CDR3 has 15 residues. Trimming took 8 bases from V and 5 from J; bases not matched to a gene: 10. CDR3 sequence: CASGYAWTGDQPQHF. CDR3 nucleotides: TGTGCCAGCGGATACGCCTGGACAGGGGATCAGCCCCAGCATTTT.

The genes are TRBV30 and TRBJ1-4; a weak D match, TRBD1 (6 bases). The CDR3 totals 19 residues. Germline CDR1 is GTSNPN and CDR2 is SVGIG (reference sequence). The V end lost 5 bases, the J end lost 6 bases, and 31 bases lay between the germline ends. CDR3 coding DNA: TGTGCCTGGTTCTTTCTTGCCGGGACAACCATCAGCGTGTATGAAAAACTGTTTTTT. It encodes CAWFFLAGTTISVYEKLFF.

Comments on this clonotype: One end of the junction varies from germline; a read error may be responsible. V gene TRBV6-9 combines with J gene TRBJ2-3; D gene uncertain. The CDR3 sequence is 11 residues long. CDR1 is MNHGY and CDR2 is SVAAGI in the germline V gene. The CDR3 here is CANSWTDTQYF. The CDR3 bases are TGTGCCAACAGTTGGACAGATACGCAGTATTTT.

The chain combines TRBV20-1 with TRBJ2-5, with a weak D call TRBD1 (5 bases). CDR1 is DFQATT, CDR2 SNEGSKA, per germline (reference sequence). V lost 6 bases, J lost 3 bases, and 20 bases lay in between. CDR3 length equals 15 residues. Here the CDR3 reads CSAYPRESEKETQYF. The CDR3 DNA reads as TGCAGTGCCTACCCCAGGGAAAGTGAAAAAGAGACCCAGTACTTC.

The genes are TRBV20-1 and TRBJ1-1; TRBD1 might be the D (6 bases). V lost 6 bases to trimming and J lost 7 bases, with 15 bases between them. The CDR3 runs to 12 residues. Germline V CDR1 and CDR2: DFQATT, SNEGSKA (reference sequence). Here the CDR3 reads CSATQGSSEAFF. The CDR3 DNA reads TGCAGTGCGACACAGGGTTCGAGTGAAGCTTTCTTT.

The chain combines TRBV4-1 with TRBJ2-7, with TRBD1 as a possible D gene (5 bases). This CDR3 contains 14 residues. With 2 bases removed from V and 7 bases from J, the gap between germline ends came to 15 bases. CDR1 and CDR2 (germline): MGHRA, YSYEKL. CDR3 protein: CASSQTYRSGEQYF. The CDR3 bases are TGCGCCAGCAGCCAAACCTACAGGTCTGGGGAGCAGTACTTC.

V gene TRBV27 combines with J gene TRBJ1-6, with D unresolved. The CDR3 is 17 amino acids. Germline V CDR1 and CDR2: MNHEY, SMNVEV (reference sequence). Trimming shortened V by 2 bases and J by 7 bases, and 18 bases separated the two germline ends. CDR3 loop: CASSLMMGITNNSPLHF. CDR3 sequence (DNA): TGTGCCAGCAGTTTAATGATGGGGATAACCAACAATTCACCCCTCCACTTT.